The clone carrying this TCR beta chain was seen just once. Its antigen is not known. Other nucleotide sequences in the sample specify the same CDR3. Study processing details: Junction-only immunoSEQ data arrived without quality scores, meaning filtering differed. Clones were sequenced by immunoSEQ multiplex PCR, and TCRdb holds only the in-frame ones, with some missing. Clone size and V and J calls were adopted from that table, with D and trimming inferred from the DNA. Of about 2 million clones detected, 85% to 95% appear once; the ten largest clones hold roughly 0.13%. Every donor was a Caucasian adult from Nashville, Tennessee. This record belongs to a study of shared clonotypes between healthy human individuals. In the study overall: The people who gave samples were a couple of women and three men aged 18 to 49. Findings of the study overall: Naive subsets, compared against memory subsets, generally had larger estimated richness values.

In germline, CDR1 is SQVTM, CDR2 ANQGSEA. The CDR3 spans 12 residues. V was shortened by 6 bases and J by 2 bases, with 9 bases between the two germline ends. The sample was naive CD4+ T cells sorted from blood. Subset meaning: CD45RA+ positively selected. The sequence came from a man aged 18 to 30 in good health. The rearrangement uses TRBV29-1 and TRBJ2-3; the D is unclear. The CDR3 nucleotides read TGCAGCGTGAGGCAGACCACAGATACGCAGTATTTT. Its translation is CSVRQTTDTQYF.